This is a list of T cell receptor beta chains from one sample in a study of glioma-infiltrating T cells. TCRdb ran MiXCR on the multiplex PCR reads and lists one entry per CDR3 protein. The data contain under 200,000 distinct CDR3 sequences, more than 35% of them singletons. The sample was glioma tissue, nonneoplastic brain tissue, or PBMCs (not recorded which). The receptors were sampled from a human donor with low-grade glioma or glioblastoma, undergoing nonglioma brain surgery, or in good health (not recorded which). The CDR3 runs from the conserved cysteine through the conserved F or W. Each record gives: clone size, V gene, J gene, CDR3 length, D gene, CDR3 protein, CDR3 DNA. The D gene is left open where the match is weak. Clone size is shown for a subset of rows, as once, few, many or a class of expanded clone.

-,TRBV11-1,TRBJ2-1,17,TRBD2,CASRPPEGTSGHNEQFF,TGTGCCAGCAGGCCCCCCGAGGGAACTAGCGGGCACAATGAGCAGTTCTTC
-,TRBV28,TRBJ2-1,18,TRBD2,CASSLTGLATQPYNEQFF,TGTGCCAGCAGCCTCACCGGACTAGCGACACAACCCTACAATGAGCAGTTCTTC
few,TRBV5-1,TRBJ2-5,14,-,CASSLVARKETQYF,TGCGCCAGCAGCTTGGTAGCTAGAAAAGAGACCCAGTACTTC
few,TRBV4-1,TRBJ1-1,14,TRBD1,CASSRPGTGYEAFF,TGCGCCAGCAGCCGACCCGGGACAGGATATGAAGCTTTCTTT
once,TRBV6-6,TRBJ1-6,14,-,CASMGERNNSRLHF,TGTGCCAGCATGGGAGAAAGGAATAATTCACGCCTCCACTTT
few,TRBV7-9,TRBJ2-5,15,TRBD1,CASSPQDRARETQYF,TGTGCCAGCAGCCCCCAGGACAGGGCTCGGGAGACCCAGTACTTC
few,TRBV7-9,TRBJ2-5,15,-,CASSLDALPQETQYF,TGTGCCAGCAGCTTAGATGCATTACCTCAAGAGACCCAGTACTTC
-,TRBV25-1,TRBJ2-1,15,-,CASSESRAGDNDQFF,TGTGCCAGCAGTGAATCGAGGGCGGGCGACAATGACCAGTTCTTC
once,TRBV19,TRBJ1-1,16,-,CASSIVSGEVDTEAFF,TGTGCCAGTAGTATAGTCTCGGGGGAAGTGGACACTGAAGCTTTCTTT
many,TRBV6-1,TRBJ1-1,13,-,CASSEKRVTEAFF,TGTGCCAGCAGTGAAAAACGGGTCACTGAAGCTTTCTTT
-,TRBV18,TRBJ2-3,12,-,CASSPEGDTQYF,TGTGCCAGCTCACCTGAAGGAGATACGCAGTATTTT
-,TRBV20-1,TRBJ1-6,15,TRBD1,CSASSPDRVNSPLYF,TGCAGTGCTAGTTCCCCGGACAGGGTGAATTCACCCCTTTACTTT
-,TRBV7-8,TRBJ1-2,15,TRBD1,CASSSYGTVSYGYTF,TGTGCCAGCAGCTCGTACGGGACAGTTTCCTATGGCTACACCTTC
once,TRBV2,TRBJ1-6,17,-,CASSDEGIGGFGSPLHF,TGTGCCAGCAGTGATGAAGGAATTGGGGGTTTTGGGTCACCCCTCCACTTT
-,TRBV12-3/TRBV12-4,TRBJ2-1,17,TRBD1,CASSPRGGQGVHNEQFF,TGTGCCAGCAGTCCGAGGGGCGGACAGGGGGTTCACAATGAGCAGTTCTTC
-,TRBV2,TRBJ1-3,17,-,CASSEWQGYDCGNTIYF,TGTGCCAGCAGTGAATGGCAGGGGTACGACTGTGGAAACACCATATATTTT
few,TRBV10-3,TRBJ1-2,13,TRBD1,CAISEQGVDGYTF,TGTGCCATCAGCGAACAGGGGGTTGATGGCTACACCTTC
few,TRBV28,TRBJ2-1,15,TRBD2,CASSSTPAGANEQFF,TGTGCCAGCAGTTCGACCCCAGCGGGAGCCAATGAGCAGTTCTTC
-,TRBV19,TRBJ1-1,16,-,CASSIDRGPANTEAFF,TGTGCCAGTAGTATAGATCGGGGCCCTGCGAACACTGAAGCTTTCTTT
many,TRBV6-1,TRBJ2-7,15,TRBD1,CASSVTTGVTDEQYF,TGTGCCAGCAGTGTAACGACAGGGGTAACGGACGAGCAGTACTTC
many,TRBV20-1,TRBJ2-3,15,-,CSAYVLRVSTDTQYF,TGCAGTGCTTATGTTTTGCGGGTCAGCACAGATACGCAGTATTTT